This T cell receptor beta chain was documented in a study of identical twins. TCRdb processed the 5' RACE reads anew with MiXCR; each CDR3 protein has one entry. The sample includes 200,000 to 250,000 distinct CDR3 sequences, about 7% of them seen just once. The V and J ends lost 6 bases and 4 bases respectively, with 14 bases between them. Germline CDR1 reads DFQATT; CDR2 reads SNEGSKA (reference sequence). The CDR3 has 13 amino acids. This same sample was also part of a study on yellow fever vaccine responses in identical twins.

V gene TRBV20-1 combines with J gene TRBJ2-3; perhaps D is TRBD1 or TRBD2 (5 bases each). Material for sequencing was memory (CD45RO+) T cells sorted from blood. The receptor comes from a woman between 18 and 29 years old in good health. The CDR3 region is CSALGVAPDTQYF. The CDR3 DNA reads as TGCAGTGCACTGGGGGTAGCCCCAGATACGCAGTATTTT.